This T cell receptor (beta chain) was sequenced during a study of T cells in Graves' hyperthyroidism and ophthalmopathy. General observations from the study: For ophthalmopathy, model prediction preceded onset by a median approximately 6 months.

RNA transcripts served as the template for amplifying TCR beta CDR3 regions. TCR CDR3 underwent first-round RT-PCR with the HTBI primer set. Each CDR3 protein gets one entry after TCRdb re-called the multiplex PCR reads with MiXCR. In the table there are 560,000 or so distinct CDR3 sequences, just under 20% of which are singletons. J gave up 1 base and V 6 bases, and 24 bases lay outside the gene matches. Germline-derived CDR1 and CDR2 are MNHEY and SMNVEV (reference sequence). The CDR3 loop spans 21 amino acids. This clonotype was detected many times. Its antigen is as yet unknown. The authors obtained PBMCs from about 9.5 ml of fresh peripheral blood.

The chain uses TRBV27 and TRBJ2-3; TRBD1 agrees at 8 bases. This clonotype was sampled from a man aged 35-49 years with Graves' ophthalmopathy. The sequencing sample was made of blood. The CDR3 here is CASSSGQDILALSDGTDTQYF. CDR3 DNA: TGTGCCAGCAGCTCGGGACAGGACATCCTAGCCCTCTCCGATGGCACAGATACGCAGTATTTT.